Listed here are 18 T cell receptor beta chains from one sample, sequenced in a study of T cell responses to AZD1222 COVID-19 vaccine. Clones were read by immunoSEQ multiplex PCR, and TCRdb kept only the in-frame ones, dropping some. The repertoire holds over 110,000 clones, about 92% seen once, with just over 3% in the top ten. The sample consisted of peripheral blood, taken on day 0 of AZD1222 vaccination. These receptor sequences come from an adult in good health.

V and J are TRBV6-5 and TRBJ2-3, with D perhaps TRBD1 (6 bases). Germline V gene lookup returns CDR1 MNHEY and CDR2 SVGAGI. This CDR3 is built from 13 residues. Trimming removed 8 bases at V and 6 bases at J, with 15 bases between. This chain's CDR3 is CASYRGTEDTQYF. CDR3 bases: TGTGCCAGCTATAGGGGGACCGAGGATACGCAGTATTTT.

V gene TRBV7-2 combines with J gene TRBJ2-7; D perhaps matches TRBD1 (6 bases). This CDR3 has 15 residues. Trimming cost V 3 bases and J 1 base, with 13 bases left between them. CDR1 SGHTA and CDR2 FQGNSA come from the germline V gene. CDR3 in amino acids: CASSLGAHSSYEQYF. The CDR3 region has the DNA TGTGCCAGCAGCTTGGGGGCGCACAGTTCCTACGAGCAGTACTTC.

CDR3 nucleotides: TGTGCCAGCTTTCGCGACAGGGGCGGCAATCAGCCCCAGCATTTT. The encoded protein is CASFRDRGGNQPQHF. V and J are TRBV6-5 and TRBJ1-5, with TRBD1 identical over 8 bases. Germline values: CDR1 MNHEY, CDR2 SVGAGI. There are 15 residues in the CDR3. V shed 8 bases and J 2 bases; nucleotides not matched to a gene: 8.

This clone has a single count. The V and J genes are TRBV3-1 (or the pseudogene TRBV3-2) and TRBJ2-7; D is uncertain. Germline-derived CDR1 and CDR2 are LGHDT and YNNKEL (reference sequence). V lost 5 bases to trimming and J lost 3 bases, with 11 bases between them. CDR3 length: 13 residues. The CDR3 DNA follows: TGTGCCAGCAGCTATGCAGCTAGCTACGAGCAGTACTTC. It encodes CASSYAASYEQYF.

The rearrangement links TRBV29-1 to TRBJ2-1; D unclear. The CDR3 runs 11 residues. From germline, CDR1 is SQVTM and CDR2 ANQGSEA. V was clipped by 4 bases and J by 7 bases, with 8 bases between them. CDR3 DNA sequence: TGCAGCGTTGTCCCCCCAAATGAGCAGTTCTTC. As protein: CSVVPPNEQFF.

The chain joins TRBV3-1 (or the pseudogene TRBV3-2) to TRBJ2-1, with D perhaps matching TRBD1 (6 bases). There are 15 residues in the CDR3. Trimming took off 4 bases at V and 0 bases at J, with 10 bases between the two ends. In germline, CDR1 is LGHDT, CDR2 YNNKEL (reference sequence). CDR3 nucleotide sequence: TGTGCCAGCAGCCTGGACAGACTCTCCTACAATGAGCAGTTCTTC. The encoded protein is CASSLDRLSYNEQFF.

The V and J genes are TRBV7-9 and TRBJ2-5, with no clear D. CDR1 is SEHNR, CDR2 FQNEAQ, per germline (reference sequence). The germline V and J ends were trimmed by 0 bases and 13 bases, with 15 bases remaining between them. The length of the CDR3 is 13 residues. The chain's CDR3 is CASSLALGTPRYF. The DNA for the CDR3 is TGTGCCAGCAGCTTAGCGCTAGGAACTCCTAGGTACTTC. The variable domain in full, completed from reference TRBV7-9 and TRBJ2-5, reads DTGVSQNPRHKITKRGQNVTFRCDPISEHNRLYWYRQTLGQGPEFLTYFQNEAQLEKSRLLSDRFSAERPKGSFSTLEIQRTEQGDSAMYLCASSLALGTPRYFGPGTRLLVL.

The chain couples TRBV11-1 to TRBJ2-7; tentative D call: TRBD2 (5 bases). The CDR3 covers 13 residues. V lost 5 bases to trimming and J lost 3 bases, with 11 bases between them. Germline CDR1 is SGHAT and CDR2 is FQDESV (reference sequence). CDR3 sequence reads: CASSENRDYEQYF. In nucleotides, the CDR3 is TGTGCCAGCAGCGAAAACCGGGACTACGAGCAGTACTTC. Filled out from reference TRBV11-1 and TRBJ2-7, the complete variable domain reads EAEVAQSPRYKITEKSQAVAFWCDPISGHATLYWYRQILGQGPELLVQFQDESVVDDSQLPKDRFSAERLKGVDSTLKIQPAELGDSAMYLCASSENRDYEQYFGPGTRLTVT.

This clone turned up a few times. The CDR3 nucleotides are TGTGCCAGCACAGTATTCCAGAACACCGGGGAGCTGTTTTTT. Amino acid sequence: CASTVFQNTGELFF. The chain joins TRBV3-1 (or the pseudogene TRBV3-2) to TRBJ2-2; the D is unclear. Trimming stripped 7 bases from V and 1 base from J, with 10 bases between. There are 14 residues in the CDR3. Germline V gene lookup returns CDR1 LGHDT and CDR2 YNNKEL (reference sequence).

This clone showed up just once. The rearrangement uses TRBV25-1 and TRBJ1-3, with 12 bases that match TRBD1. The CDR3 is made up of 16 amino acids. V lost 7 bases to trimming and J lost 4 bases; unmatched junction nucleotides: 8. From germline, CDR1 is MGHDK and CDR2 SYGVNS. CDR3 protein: CASTGDRGLSGNTIYF. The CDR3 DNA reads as TGTGCCAGCACTGGGGACAGGGGGCTCTCAGGAAACACCATATATTTT.

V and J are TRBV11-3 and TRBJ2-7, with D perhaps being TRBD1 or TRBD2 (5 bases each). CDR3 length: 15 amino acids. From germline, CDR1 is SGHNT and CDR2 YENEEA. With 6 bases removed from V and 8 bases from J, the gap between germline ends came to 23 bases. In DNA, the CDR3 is TGTGCCAGCAGTTCGTCTCCGGGACGGGCTACGCAGCAGTACTTC. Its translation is CASSSSPGRATQQYF.

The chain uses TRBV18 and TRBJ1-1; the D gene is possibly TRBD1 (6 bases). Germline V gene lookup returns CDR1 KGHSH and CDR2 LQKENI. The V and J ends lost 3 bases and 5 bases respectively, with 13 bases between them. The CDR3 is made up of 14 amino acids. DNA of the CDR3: TGTGCCAGCTCACCGCAGGGGAGGGATACTGAAGCTTTCTTT. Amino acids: CASSPQGRDTEAFF.

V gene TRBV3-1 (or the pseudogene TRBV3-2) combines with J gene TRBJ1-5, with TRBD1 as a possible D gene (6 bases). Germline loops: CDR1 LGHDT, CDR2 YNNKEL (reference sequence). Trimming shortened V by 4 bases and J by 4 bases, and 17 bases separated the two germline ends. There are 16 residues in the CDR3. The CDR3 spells CASSPSGGKLNQPQHF. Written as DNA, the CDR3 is TGTGCCAGCAGCCCCTCCGGGGGCAAGTTGAATCAGCCCCAGCATTTT.

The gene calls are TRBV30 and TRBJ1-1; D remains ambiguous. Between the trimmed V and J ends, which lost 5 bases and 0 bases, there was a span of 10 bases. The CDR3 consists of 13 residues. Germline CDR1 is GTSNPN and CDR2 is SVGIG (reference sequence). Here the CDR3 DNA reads TGTGCCTGGGAGGGCAGCATGAACACTGAAGCTTTCTTT. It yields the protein CAWEGSMNTEAFF.

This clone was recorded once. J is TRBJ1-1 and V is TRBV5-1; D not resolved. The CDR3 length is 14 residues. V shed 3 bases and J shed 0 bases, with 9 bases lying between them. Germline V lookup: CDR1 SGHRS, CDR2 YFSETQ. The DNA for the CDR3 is TGCGCCAGCAGCTCCAGGAGAATGAACACTGAAGCTTTCTTT. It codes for CASSSRRMNTEAFF.

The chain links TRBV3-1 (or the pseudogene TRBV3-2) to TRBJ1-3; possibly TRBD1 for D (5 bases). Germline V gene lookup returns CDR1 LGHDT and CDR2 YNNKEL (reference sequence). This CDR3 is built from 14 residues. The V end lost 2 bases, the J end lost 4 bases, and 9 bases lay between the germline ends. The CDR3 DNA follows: TGTGCCAGCAGCCAATCAGGGATCGGAAACACCATATATTTT. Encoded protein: CASSQSGIGNTIYF.

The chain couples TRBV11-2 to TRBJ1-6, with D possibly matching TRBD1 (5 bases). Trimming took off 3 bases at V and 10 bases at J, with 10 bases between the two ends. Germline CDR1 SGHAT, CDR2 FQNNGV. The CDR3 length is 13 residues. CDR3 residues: CASSLTVGSPLHF. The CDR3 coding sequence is TGTGCCAGCAGCTTGACAGTCGGGTCACCCCTCCACTTT. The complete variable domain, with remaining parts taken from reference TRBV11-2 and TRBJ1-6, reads EAGVAQSPRYKIIEKRQSVAFWCNPISGHATLYWYQQILGQGPKLLIQFQNNGVVDDSQLPKDRFSAERLKGVDSTLKIQPAKLEDSAVYLCASSLTVGSPLHFGNGTRLTVT.

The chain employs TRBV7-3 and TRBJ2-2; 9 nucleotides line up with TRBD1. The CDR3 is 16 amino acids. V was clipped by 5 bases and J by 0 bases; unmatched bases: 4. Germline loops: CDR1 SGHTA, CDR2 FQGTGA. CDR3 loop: CASSPQGAPNTGELFF. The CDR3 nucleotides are TGTGCCAGCAGCCCACAGGGGGCGCCGAACACCGGGGAGCTGTTTTTT.